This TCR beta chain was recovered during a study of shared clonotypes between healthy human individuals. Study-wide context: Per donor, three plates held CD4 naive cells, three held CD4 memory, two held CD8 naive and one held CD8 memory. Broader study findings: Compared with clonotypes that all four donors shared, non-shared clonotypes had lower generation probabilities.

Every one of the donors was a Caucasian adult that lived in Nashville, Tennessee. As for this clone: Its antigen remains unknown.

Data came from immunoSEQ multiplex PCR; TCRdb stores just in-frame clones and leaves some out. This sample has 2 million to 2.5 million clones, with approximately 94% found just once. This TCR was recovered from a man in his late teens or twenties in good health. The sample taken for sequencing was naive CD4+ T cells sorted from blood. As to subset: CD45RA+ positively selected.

The DNA of the CDR3 is TGCGCCAGCAGCCGCCAACAGGGGAGAGAGACCCAGTACTTC. Translating gives CASSRQQGRETQYF. The chain employs TRBV5-1 and TRBJ2-5; TRBD1 aligns across 7 bases. The germline V gene encodes CDR1 SGHRS and CDR2 YFSETQ. This CDR3 has 14 amino acids. Trimming at V came to 4 bases and at J to 4 bases, leaving 7 bases not matched to a gene.